Here is one T cell receptor (beta chain) with its context. Its antigen is currently unknown. This sample was included in a study of shared clonotypes between healthy human individuals. Findings and caveats of the study: Among donors, the sharing of clonotypes was expected to be influenced by sequencing depth.

A CD45RA+ naive subset and a CD45RA-negative memory subset were split from CD4+ cells. The table came from immunoSEQ multiplex PCR; TCRdb's copy has only in-frame clones and leaves some out. The sample yields roughly 2.6 million clones, over 85% seen once. V lost 5 bases and J lost 10; bases outside the gene matches: 7. Looked up from germline, CDR1 is SGHVS and CDR2 is FNYEAQ. This CDR3 spans 14 amino acids. This receptor was taken from a man between 18 and 35 years old in good health. The chain joins TRBV7-6 to TRBJ2-3; TRBD2 matches at 12 bases. The specimen sequenced was naive CD4+ T cells sorted from blood. Stated subset: CD45RA+ positively selected. CDR3 DNA sequence: TGTGCCAGCAGCCCTAGCGGGAGGGCCTTCTCGCAGTATTTT. Translation gives CASSPSGRAFSQYF.